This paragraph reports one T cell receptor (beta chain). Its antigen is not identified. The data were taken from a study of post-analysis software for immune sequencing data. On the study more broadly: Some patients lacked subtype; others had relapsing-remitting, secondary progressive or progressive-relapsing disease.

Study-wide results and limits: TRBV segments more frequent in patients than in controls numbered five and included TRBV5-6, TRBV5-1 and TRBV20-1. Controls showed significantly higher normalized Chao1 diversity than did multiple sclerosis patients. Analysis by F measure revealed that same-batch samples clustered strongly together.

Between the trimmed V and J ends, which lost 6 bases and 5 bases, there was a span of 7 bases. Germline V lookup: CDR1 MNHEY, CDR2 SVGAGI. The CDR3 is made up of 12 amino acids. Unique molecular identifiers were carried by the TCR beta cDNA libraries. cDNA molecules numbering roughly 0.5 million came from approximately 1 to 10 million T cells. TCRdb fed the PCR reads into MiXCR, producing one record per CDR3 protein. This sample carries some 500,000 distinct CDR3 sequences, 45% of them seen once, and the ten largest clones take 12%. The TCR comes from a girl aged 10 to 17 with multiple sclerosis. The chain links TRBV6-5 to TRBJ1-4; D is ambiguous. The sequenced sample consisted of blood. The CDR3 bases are TGTGCCAGCAGCAGCCGAAATGAAAAACTGTTTTTT. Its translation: CASSSRNEKLFF.